These 16 T cell receptor beta chains were sequenced from one sample in a study of T cell repertoires in cytomegalovirus infection. The antigens for these receptors are not known. TCRdb reprocessed the reads via MiXCR and lists one record per CDR3 protein. The repertoire holds around 300,000 distinct CDR3 sequences, with 20% to 25% as singletons. The sequences come from cultured PBMCs, collected from culture after CMV antigen stimulation. The source is a human donor in good health (CMV status not recorded). Some clones in this sample may be carry-over from other donors' samples.

The chain recombines TRBV4-3 with TRBJ1-3; no firm D call. This CDR3 has 15 residues. V shed 0 bases and J shed 0 bases, with 6 bases lying between them. CDR1 LGHNA and CDR2 YSLEER come from the germline V gene. The CDR3 region is CASSQERGSGNTIYF. CDR3 sequence (DNA): TGCGCCAGCAGCCAAGAGAGAGGCTCTGGAAACACCATATATTTT.

This clonotype is large in the sample. V gene TRBV7-2 combines with J gene TRBJ1-5; possible D gene TRBD1, 6 bases. V lost 0 bases to trimming and J lost 5 bases, with 17 bases between them. From germline, CDR1 is SGHTA and CDR2 FQGNSA. This CDR3 comprises 17 residues. In nucleotides, the CDR3 is TGTGCCAGCAGCTTAGCTCTAGGGGGGACGAGCGATCAGCCCCAGCATTTT. It encodes CASSLALGGTSDQPQHF.

This chain uses TRBV5-1 with TRBJ2-5; 8 bases are shared with TRBD1. This CDR3 spans 15 amino acids. CDR1 SGHRS and CDR2 YFSETQ come from the germline V gene. V lost 1 base and J lost 2; bases outside the gene matches: 4. The CDR3 protein is CASSLNRGIQETQYF. The CDR3 bases are TGCGCCAGCAGCTTGAACAGGGGGATACAAGAGACCCAGTACTTC.

This clonotype was found a few times. This chain links TRBV7-3 with TRBJ2-1; perhaps TRBD2 as D (7 bases). This CDR3 is built from 17 residues. The germline CDR1 and CDR2 sequences are SGHTA and FQGTGA. V shed 6 bases and J shed 0 bases, with 18 bases lying between them. The CDR3 spells CASSFRGGLSSYNEQFF. In nucleotides, the CDR3 is TGTGCCAGCAGTTTTAGGGGGGGGTTAAGCTCCTACAATGAGCAGTTCTTC.

The chain links TRBV6-2 or TRBV6-3 to TRBJ1-1, with 8 nucleotides matching TRBD1. The junction had 7 bases not matched to a gene; V was cut back by 6 bases and J by 1 base. This CDR3 region has 15 residues. Looked up from germline, CDR1 is MNHEY and CDR2 is SVGEGT. This chain's CDR3 is CASSEHRGANTEAFF. The CDR3 coding sequence is TGTGCCAGCAGCGAACACAGGGGGGCGAACACTGAAGCTTTCTTT.

This clonotype was found a few times. The V call is TRBV7-9, the J call TRBJ1-3, with D unresolved. CDR1 is SEHNR, CDR2 FQNEAQ, per germline (reference sequence). The V gene lost 5 bases and the J gene lost 4 bases, with 15 bases spanning the gap. The CDR3 has 15 residues. CDR3 sequence reads: CASSQTSRMGNTIYF. The CDR3 DNA follows: TGTGCCAGCAGCCAAACCTCACGGATGGGAAACACCATATATTTT.

This chain connects TRBV3-1 to TRBJ1-1; D unresolved. In germline, CDR1 is LGHDT, CDR2 YNNKEL (reference sequence). The CDR3 extends over 16 amino acids. Trimming pared 3 bases from V and 3 bases from J, leaving 17 bases between. The CDR3 bases are TGTGCCAGCAGCCACCACCGGGTCGGTAAGGACACTGAAGCTTTCTTT. This gives the protein CASSHHRVGKDTEAFF.

In this sample, this clonotype turned up many times. V gene TRBV5-4 combines with J gene TRBJ2-1; 13 bases match TRBD2. Trimming took 3 bases from V and 0 from J; bases not matched to a gene: 6. Per germline, CDR1 SGHNT and CDR2 YYREEE (reference sequence). The CDR3 runs 18 residues. The CDR3 sequence: CASSSGTSGTSSYNEQFF. In DNA, the CDR3 is TGTGCCAGCAGCTCGGGGACTAGCGGGACTAGCTCCTACAATGAGCAGTTCTTC.

The CDR3, as DNA: TGTGCCAGTAGTATAGCGAGGGCGGGTCAGCCCCAGCATTTT. It specifies CASSIARAGQPQHF. The rearrangement joins TRBV19 to TRBJ1-5, with D hard to call. V lost 1 base and J lost 6, with 10 bases in between. In germline, CDR1 is LNHDA, CDR2 SQIVND (reference sequence). This CDR3 region has 14 residues. The complete variable domain, with remaining parts taken from reference TRBV19 and TRBJ1-5, reads DGGITQSPKYLFRKEGQNVTLSCEQNLNHDAMYWYRQDPGQGLRLIYYSQIVNDFQKGDIAEGYSVSREKKESFPLTVTSAQKNPTAFYLCASSIARAGQPQHFGDGTRLSIL.

This clonotype showed up just a few times. The V and J genes are TRBV12-3 or TRBV12-4 and TRBJ2-2; D ambiguous. The CDR3 covers 13 residues. V dropped 3 bases and J dropped 8 bases, with 10 bases sitting between them. Here the CDR3 DNA reads TGTGCCAGCAGTTTCCTGATGGCTGGGGAGCTGTTTTTT. Translation gives CASSFLMAGELFF.

This clonotype is a singleton in its sample. V and J are TRBV12-3 or TRBV12-4 and TRBJ1-2, with D uncertain. Deletions cut 1 base from V and 0 bases from J, with 6 bases between. This CDR3 has 14 amino acids. CDR3 sequence: CASSLVRANYGYTF. The CDR3 DNA follows: TGTGCCAGCAGTTTAGTGAGAGCTAACTATGGCTACACCTTC.

This clonotype was counted only a few times. The gene calls are TRBV4-3 and TRBJ1-4; a weak D match, TRBD1 (5 bases). The CDR3 length is 15 residues. With 1 base removed from V and 4 bases from J, the gap between germline ends came to 10 bases. In germline, CDR1 is LGHNA, CDR2 YSLEER. This CDR3 reads CASSQVGDGNEKLFF. CDR3 DNA sequence: TGCGCCAGCAGCCAAGTGGGGGACGGTAATGAAAAACTGTTTTTT.

The DNA for the CDR3 is TGCAGTGCCGGACTAGCGGAAACAGATACGCAGTATTTT. Protein: CSAGLAETDTQYF. The chain combines TRBV20-1 with TRBJ2-3, with 10 nucleotides matching TRBD2. J lost 3 bases, V lost 6 bases, and 3 bases had no gene match. The CDR3 is 13 amino acids. Germline CDR1 DFQATT, CDR2 SNEGSKA (reference sequence).

The rearrangement links TRBV15 to TRBJ2-1; 7 nucleotides agree with TRBD2. The CDR3 is made up of 18 amino acids. Germline V CDR1 and CDR2: LNHNV, YYDKDF (reference sequence). Unmatched junction bases numbered 15, after V lost 0 bases and J lost 7 bases. The CDR3 reads CATSRDLGYGGRSNEQFF. The CDR3 region has the DNA TGTGCCACCAGCAGAGATTTAGGGTACGGCGGGAGATCAAATGAGCAGTTCTTC.

This clonotype came up a few times. The J gene is TRBJ1-4, the V gene TRBV25-1, with 7 bases that match TRBD1. The trim removed 2 bases at V and 0 bases at J, leaving 6 bases unmatched. The length of the CDR3 is 17 residues. Germline lookup yields CDR1 MGHDK and CDR2 SYGVNS. CDR3 nucleotide sequence: TGTGCCAGCAGTGAAGGACAGGACCTTGCAACTAATGAAAAACTGTTTTTT. It specifies CASSEGQDLATNEKLFF. Looking up the rest from reference TRBV25-1 and TRBJ1-4 gives the full variable domain: EADIYQTPRYLVIGTGKKITLECSQTMGHDKMYWYQQDPGMELHLIHYSYGVNSTEKGDLSSESTVSRIRTEHFPLTLESARPSHTSQYLCASSEGQDLATNEKLFFGSGTQLSVL.

The chain recombines TRBV19 with TRBJ2-1, with 12 bases that match TRBD2. Per the germline V gene, CDR1 is LNHDA and CDR2 is SQIVND (reference sequence). The CDR3 length is 15 residues. Trimming removed 7 bases from V and 7 bases from J; junction bases left unmatched: 8. The CDR3: CASILASGRGNEQFF. The CDR3 DNA is TGTGCCAGTATCTTGGCTAGCGGGAGGGGGAATGAGCAGTTCTTC.